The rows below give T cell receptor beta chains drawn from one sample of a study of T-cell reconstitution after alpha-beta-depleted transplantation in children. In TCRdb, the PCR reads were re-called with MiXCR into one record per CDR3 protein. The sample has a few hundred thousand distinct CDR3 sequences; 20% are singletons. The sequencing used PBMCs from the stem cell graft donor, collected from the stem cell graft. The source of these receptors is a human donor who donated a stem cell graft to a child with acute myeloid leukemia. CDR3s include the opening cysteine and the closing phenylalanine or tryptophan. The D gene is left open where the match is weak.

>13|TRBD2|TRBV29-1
CSVASGSSHEQYF
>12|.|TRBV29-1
CSVGSGANVLTF
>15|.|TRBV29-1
CSFEAIDNLQETQYF
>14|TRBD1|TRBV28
CASRSDRGPYEQYF
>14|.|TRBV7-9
CASSTDLPGAEAFF
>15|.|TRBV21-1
CASSKQGAQERTQYF
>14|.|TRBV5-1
CASSLGDRTGELFF
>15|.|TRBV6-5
CASSYSWGRGNTIYF
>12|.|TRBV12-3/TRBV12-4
CASHSSGSPQYF
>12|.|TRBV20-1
CSATGDPYEQYF
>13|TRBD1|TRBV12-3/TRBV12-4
CASSPRDSDEQFF
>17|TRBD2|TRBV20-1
CSARETSGRSSYNEQFF
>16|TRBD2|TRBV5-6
CASGPGLAGGTDTQYF
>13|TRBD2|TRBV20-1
CSARTSGQETQYF
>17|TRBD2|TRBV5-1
CASSLGRGTSGNNEQFF
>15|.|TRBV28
CASSLGRAPATEQFF
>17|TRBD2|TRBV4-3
CASSQDPMTSAYNEQFF
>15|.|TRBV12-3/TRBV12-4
CASSPRAGLSGEQFF
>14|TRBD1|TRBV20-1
CSAAKGQVSGEQYF
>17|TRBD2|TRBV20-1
CSAREPRASGRYTEQFF
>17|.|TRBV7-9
CASSLGVASPLTDTQYF
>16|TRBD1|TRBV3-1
CASSLHSGQDYNEQFF
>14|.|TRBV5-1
CASSTPDLNYGYTF
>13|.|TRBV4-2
CASSQGTYYEQYF
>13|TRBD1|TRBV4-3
CASSPLQGNGYTF